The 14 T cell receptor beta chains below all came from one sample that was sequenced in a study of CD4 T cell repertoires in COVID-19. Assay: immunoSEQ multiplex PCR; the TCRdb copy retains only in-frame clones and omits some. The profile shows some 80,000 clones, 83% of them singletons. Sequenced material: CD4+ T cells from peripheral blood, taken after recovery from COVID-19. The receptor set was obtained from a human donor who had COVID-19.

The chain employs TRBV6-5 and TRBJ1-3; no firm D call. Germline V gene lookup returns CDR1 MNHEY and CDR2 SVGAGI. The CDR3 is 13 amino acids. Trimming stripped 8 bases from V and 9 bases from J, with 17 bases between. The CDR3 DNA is TGTGCCAGCCTCGTGGAGGGTTTAAGCACCATATATTTT. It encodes CASLVEGLSTIYF.

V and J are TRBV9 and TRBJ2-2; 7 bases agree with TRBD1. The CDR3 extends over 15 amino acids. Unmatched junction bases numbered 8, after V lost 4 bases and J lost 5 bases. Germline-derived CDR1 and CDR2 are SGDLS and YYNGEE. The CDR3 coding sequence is TGTGCCAGCAGCCCGGGGACAGAACTAACCGGGGAGCTGTTTTTT. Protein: CASSPGTELTGELFF.

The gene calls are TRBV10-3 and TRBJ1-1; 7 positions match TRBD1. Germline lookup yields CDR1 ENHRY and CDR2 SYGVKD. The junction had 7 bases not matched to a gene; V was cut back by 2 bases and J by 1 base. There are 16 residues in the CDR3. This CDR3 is CAISERSGQANTEAFF. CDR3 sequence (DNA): TGTGCCATCAGTGAGCGGTCCGGACAGGCGAACACTGAAGCTTTCTTT.

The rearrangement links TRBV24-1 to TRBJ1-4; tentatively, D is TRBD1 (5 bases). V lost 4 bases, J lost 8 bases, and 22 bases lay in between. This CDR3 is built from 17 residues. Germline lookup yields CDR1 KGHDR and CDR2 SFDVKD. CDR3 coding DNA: TGTGCCACCAGTGACGGCTTACGGGGGGGTATACGGGAAAAACTGTTTTTT. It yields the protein CATSDGLRGGIREKLFF.

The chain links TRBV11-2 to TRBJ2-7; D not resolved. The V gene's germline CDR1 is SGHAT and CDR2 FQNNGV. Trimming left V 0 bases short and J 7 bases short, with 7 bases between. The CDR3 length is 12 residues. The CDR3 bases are TGTGCCAGCAGCTTAGATCTCGGTGAGCAGTACTTC. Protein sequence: CASSLDLGEQYF.

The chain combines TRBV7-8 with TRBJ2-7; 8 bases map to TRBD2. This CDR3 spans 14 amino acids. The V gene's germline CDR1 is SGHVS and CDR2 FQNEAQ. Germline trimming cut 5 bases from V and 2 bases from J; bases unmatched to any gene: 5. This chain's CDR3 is CASSQTSGTYEQYF. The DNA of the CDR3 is TGTGCCAGCAGCCAAACTAGCGGCACCTACGAGCAGTACTTC.

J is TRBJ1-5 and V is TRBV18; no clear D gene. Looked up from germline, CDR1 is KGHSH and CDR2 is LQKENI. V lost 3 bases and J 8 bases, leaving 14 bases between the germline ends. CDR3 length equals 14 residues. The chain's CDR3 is CASSPTGAREPQHF. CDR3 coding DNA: TGTGCCAGCTCACCGACGGGTGCAAGGGAGCCCCAGCATTTT.

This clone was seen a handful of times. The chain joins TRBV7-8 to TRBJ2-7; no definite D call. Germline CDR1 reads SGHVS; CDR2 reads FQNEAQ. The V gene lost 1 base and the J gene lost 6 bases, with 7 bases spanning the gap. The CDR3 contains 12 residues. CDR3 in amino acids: CASSLGNREQYF. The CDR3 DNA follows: TGTGCCAGCAGCTTAGGAAATCGCGAGCAGTACTTC. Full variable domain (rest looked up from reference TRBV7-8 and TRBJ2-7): GAGVSQSPRYKVAKRGQDVALRCDPISGHVSLFWYQQALGQGPEFLTYFQNEAQLDKSGLPSDRFFAERPEGSVSTLKIQRTQQEDSAVYLCASSLGNREQYFGPGTRLTVT.

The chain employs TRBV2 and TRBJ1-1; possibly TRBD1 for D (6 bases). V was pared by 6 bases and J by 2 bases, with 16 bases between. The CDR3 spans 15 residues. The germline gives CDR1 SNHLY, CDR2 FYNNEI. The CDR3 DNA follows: TGTGCCAGCAGGCCCACTACAGGGATTAACACTGAAGCTTTCTTT. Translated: CASRPTTGINTEAFF.

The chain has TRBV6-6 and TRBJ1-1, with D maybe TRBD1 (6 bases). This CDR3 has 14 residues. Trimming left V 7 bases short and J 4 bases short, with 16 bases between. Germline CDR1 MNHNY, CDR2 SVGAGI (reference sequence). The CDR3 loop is CASNTRGWGTEAFF. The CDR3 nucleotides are TGTGCCAGCAATACGAGGGGGTGGGGCACTGAAGCTTTCTTT.

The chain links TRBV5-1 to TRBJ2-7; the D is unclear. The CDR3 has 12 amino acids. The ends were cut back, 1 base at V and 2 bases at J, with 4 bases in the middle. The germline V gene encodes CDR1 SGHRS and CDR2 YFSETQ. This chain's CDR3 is CASSLHPYEQYF. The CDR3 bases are TGCGCCAGCAGCTTGCACCCCTACGAGCAGTACTTC.

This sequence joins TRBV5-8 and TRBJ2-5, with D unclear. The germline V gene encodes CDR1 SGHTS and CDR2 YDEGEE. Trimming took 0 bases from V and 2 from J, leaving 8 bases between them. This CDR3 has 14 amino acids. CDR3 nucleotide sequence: TGTGCCAGCAGCTTGGACATCGGACAAGAGACCCAGTACTTC. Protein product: CASSLDIGQETQYF.

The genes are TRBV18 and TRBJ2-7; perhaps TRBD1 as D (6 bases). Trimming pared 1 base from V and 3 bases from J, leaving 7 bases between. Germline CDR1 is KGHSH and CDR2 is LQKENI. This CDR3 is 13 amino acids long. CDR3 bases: TGTGCCAGCTCACCACGACAGGTCTACGAGCAGTACTTC. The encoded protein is CASSPRQVYEQYF.

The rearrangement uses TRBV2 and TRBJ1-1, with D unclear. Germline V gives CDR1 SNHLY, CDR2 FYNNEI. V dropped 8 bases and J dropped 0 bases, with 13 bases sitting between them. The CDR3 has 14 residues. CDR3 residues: CASSPRAVNTEAFF. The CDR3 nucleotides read TGTGCCAGCTCCCCCCGGGCCGTGAACACTGAAGCTTTCTTT.